Included here is one T cell receptor (beta chain) sequence, with context. No antigen is known for it. This CDR3 spans 16 amino acids. The V end was cut by 1 base, the J end by 5 bases, with 18 bases between. CDR1 is SGHTA and CDR2 is FQGNSA in the germline V gene. The sample belongs to a study of cytotoxic CD8 clonotypes in ibrutinib-treated CLL. Study context: Enrolment comprised about 10 relapsed/refractory and over 14 treatment-naive patients; roughly 18 were IGHV unmutated.

Regarding the study as a whole: Collection times varied between progressing and sustained-remission patients. Clonotypes that were public were uncommon, and they contracted or stayed stable on treatment.

Clones were sequenced by immunoSEQ multiplex PCR, and TCRdb holds only the in-frame ones, with some missing. This sample has 200,000 to 250,000 clones; about 75% occur once, and the top ten carry about 6.4%. The chain links TRBV7-2 to TRBJ2-7; D is perhaps TRBD1 or TRBD2 (6 bases each). The sample was PBMCs, taken after 12 months of ibrutinib treatment. The receptor was derived from a human donor with chronic lymphocytic leukemia. The CDR3 region has the DNA TGTGCCAGCAGCTTAGAACTAGCCAGGGGTCTGGACGAGCAGTACTTC. Encoded protein: CASSLELARGLDEQYF.